The 2 T cell receptor beta chains below come from one sample, sequenced in a study of blood T cell repertoires in COVID-19. Measured with immunoSEQ multiplex PCR; TCRdb has only the in-frame clones, and not every one. The sample lists fewer than 130,000 clones, approximately 85% occurring once. The source material was peripheral blood. These receptors came from a woman aged 60-70 years with acute or convalescent COVID-19.

Regarding this clone: A read error may produce the germline difference seen at one junction end. The rearrangement links TRBV5-4 to TRBJ1-1; TRBD1 matches 7 bases. Germline CDR1 is SGHNT and CDR2 is YYREEE (reference sequence). The CDR3 is made up of 12 amino acids. CDR3: CASRLDRMEAFF. CDR3 coding DNA: TGTGCCAGCAGGTTGGACAGGATGGAAGCTTTCTTT.

This clone was seen repeatedly, ten times or more. The chain carries TRBV7-2 and TRBJ1-6; 7 nucleotides align to TRBD1. J gave up 10 bases and V 4 bases, and 10 bases lay outside the gene matches. This CDR3 is 15 amino acids long. In germline, CDR1 is SGHTA, CDR2 FQGNSA. The CDR3 coding sequence is TGTGCCAGCAGCTCGTCCGGGACAGAGGAATCACCCCTCCACTTT. It specifies CASSSSGTEESPLHF.